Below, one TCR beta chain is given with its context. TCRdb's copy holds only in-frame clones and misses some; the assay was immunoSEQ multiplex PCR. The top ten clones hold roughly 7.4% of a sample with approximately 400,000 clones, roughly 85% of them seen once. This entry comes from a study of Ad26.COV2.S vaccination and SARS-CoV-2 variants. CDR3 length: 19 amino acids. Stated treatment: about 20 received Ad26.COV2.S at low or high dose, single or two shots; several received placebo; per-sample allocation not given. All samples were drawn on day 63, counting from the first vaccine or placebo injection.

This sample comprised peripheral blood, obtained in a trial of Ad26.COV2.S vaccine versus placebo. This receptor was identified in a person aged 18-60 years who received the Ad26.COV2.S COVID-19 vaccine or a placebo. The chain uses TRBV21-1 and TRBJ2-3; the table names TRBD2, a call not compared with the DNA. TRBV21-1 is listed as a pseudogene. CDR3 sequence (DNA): TGTGCCAGCAGCTCCCAGGGCCTAGCGGGGGGCCCCAGCACAGATACGCAGTATTTT. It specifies CASSSQGLAGGPSTDTQYF.